Following are 7 T cell receptor beta chains from one sample sequenced in a study of blood T cell repertoires in COVID-19. Clones were read by immunoSEQ multiplex PCR, and TCRdb kept only the in-frame ones, dropping some. This table holds 300,000 to 400,000 clones, 70% to 90% found once. The source material was peripheral blood. Every receptor here comes from a woman aged 25 to 39 with COVID-19, enrolled during active disease.

CDR3 protein: CASREQGGTDTQYF. Written as DNA, the CDR3 is TGTGCCAGCAGAGAACAGGGGGGCACAGATACGCAGTATTTT. This rearrangement joins TRBV2 to TRBJ2-3, with TRBD1 identical over 8 bases. The CDR3 contains 14 residues. CDR1 and CDR2 from the germline V gene are SNHLY and FYNNEI. The junction had 3 bases not matched to a gene; V was cut back by 6 bases and J by 1 base.

The chain recombines TRBV2 with TRBJ2-5; 9 bases line up with TRBD2. V shed 7 bases, J shed 4 bases, and the junction held 7 bases outside the gene matches. The germline V gene has CDR1 SNHLY and CDR2 FYNNEI. This CDR3 contains 14 residues. The CDR3 DNA follows: TGTGCCAGCATGGTGGGACTAGCACGAGAGACCCAGTACTTC. Its translation is CASMVGLARETQYF.

The chain employs TRBV4-1 and TRBJ2-3; 8 nucleotides agree with TRBD2. The germline V gene encodes CDR1 MGHRA and CDR2 YSYEKL. The CDR3 totals 17 residues. The V gene end was trimmed by 0 bases and the J gene end by 5 bases; junction bases not matched to a gene: 10. CDR3 nucleotide sequence: TGCGCCAGCAGCCAAGATCCTCGGGGGGGCCGGGAAGATACGCAGTATTTT. It specifies CASSQDPRGGREDTQYF.

This chain's CDR3 is CASSAGVMDEQYF. DNA for the CDR3: TGTGCCAGCAGTGCCGGGGTTATGGACGAGCAGTACTTC. This chain connects TRBV27 to TRBJ2-7, with D maybe TRBD2 (5 bases). The CDR3 length is 13 residues. Germline V gene lookup returns CDR1 MNHEY and CDR2 SMNVEV (reference sequence). V lost 5 bases and J lost 5, with 13 bases in between.

The chain has TRBV7-6 and TRBJ2-3; 12 positions match TRBD1. CDR1 SGHVS and CDR2 FNYEAQ come from the germline V gene. The CDR3 sequence is 16 residues long. The V and J ends lost 3 bases and 1 base, in that order; junction bases with no gene match: 2. The CDR3 protein is CASSFGDRGRTDTQYF. The CDR3 nucleotides are TGTGCCAGCAGCTTCGGGGACAGGGGGCGCACAGATACGCAGTATTTT. Variable domain in full (rest from reference TRBV7-6 and TRBJ2-3): GAGVSQSPRYKVTKRGQDVALRCDPISGHVSLYWYRQALGQGPEFLTYFNYEAQQDKSGLPNDRFSAERPEGSISTLTIQRTEQRDSAMYRCASSFGDRGRTDTQYFGPGTRLTVL.

V and J are TRBV6-5 and TRBJ2-5; 11 bases align to TRBD2. In germline, CDR1 is MNHEY, CDR2 SVGAGI. The CDR3 has 14 amino acids. The J segment lost 9 bases and the V segment lost 7 bases, leaving 10 bases of the junction unmatched. The CDR3 region is CASKLAGGRESQYF. CDR3 nucleotides: TGTGCCAGCAAGTTAGCGGGAGGGAGGGAGTCCCAGTACTTC.

Comment on this clone: This same CDR3 is encoded by further DNA sequences in the sample. The chain carries TRBV7-2 and TRBJ1-3; 9 nucleotides agree with TRBD1. The CDR3 totals 15 residues. With V trimmed by 1 base and J by 2 bases, 0 bases remained unmatched. Germline V CDR1 and CDR2: SGHTA, FQGNSA. This CDR3 is CASSLDRGPGNTIYF. The DNA of the CDR3 is TGTGCCAGCAGCTTAGACAGGGGGCCTGGAAACACCATATATTTT.